This TCR beta chain comes out of a study of blood T cell repertoires in COVID-19. Study-wide context: Acute and convalescent COVID-19 samples came from the United States, Italy and Spain. Sample material is recorded as cDNA or gDNA derived from T cells, B-cell-depleted T cells, or PBMCs.

With V trimmed by 6 bases and J by 2 bases, 1 base remained unmatched. The CDR3 spans 12 residues. The germline CDR1 and CDR2 sequences are LNHDA and SQIVND (reference sequence). Original data processing: Using reference gene primer amplification, nucleated cell counts were estimated. Assay used: immunoSEQ multiplex PCR; TCRdb lists only in-frame clones, some missing. Clonal size and the V and J genes are those of that table, whereas D and trimming came from the DNA. The sample lists about 20,000 clones, under 95% occurring once. The V call is TRBV19, the J call TRBJ2-7, with 7 bases matching TRBD1. The sequenced material came from peripheral blood. The source of this sequence is a human donor in a cohort sampled during active COVID-19. The CDR3 bases are TGTGCCAGTAGGGGGACAGCCTACGAGCAGTACTTC. The encoded protein is CASRGTAYEQYF.